These T cell receptor beta chains were read from a single sample in a study of OX40 agonist ivuxolimab in advanced cancers. The protocol was immunoSEQ multiplex PCR, while the TCRdb copy is restricted to in-frame clones and leaves out a portion. Here the sample spans 25,000 to 30,000 clones, roughly four fifths being singletons. Sequencing used CD4+ or CD8+ T cells sorted from blood, obtained in a trial of the OX40 agonist ivuxolimab. The source is an adult with an advanced solid tumor such as melanoma, head and neck, liver or kidney cancer. Each CDR3 is given with its conserved first and last residue. The order of the fields is clone size, V gene, J gene, D gene, CDR3 protein, CDR3 DNA. A D gene is named only where the DNA matches it firmly. Some rows mark clone size as missing; the rest say once, few, many or name a class of expanded clone.

clone_size: .; v_call: TRBV18; j_call: TRBJ2-2; d_call: TRBD1; cdr3_aa: CASSPRDRGQRSNTGELFF; cdr3_nt: TGTGCCAGCTCACCACGGGACAGGGGACAGCGGTCGAACACCGGGGAGCTGTTTTTT
clone_size: .; v_call: TRBV9; j_call: TRBJ2-7; d_call: .; cdr3_aa: CASSVALGTYEQYF; cdr3_nt: TGTGCCAGCAGCGTAGCTTTGGGGACCTACGAGCAGTACTTC
clone_size: .; v_call: TRBV7-9; j_call: TRBJ2-3; d_call: .; cdr3_aa: CASSLAGVYPDTQYF; cdr3_nt: TGTGCCAGCAGCTTAGCGGGAGTGTACCCAGATACGCAGTATTTT
clone_size: .; v_call: TRBV7-8; j_call: TRBJ1-5; d_call: TRBD1; cdr3_aa: CASSSPGQGARQPQHF; cdr3_nt: TGTGCCAGCAGCTCCCCGGGACAGGGGGCGAGACAGCCCCAGCATTTT
clone_size: medium-sized; v_call: TRBV9; j_call: TRBJ2-3; d_call: .; cdr3_aa: CASSAEGGRSGDTQYF; cdr3_nt: TGTGCCAGCAGCGCCGAGGGGGGGCGGTCTGGGGATACGCAGTATTTT
clone_size: few; v_call: TRBV19; j_call: TRBJ2-1; d_call: TRBD1; cdr3_aa: CASSIPGQGFNEQFF; cdr3_nt: TGTGCCAGTAGTATTCCGGGACAGGGGTTCAATGAGCAGTTCTTC
clone_size: once; v_call: TRBV27; j_call: TRBJ2-7; d_call: TRBD1; cdr3_aa: CASSLGQGTYEQYF; cdr3_nt: TGTGCCAGCAGTCTAGGACAGGGAACCTACGAGCAGTACTTC
clone_size: .; v_call: TRBV6-1; j_call: TRBJ2-3; d_call: .; cdr3_aa: CASSELRLTGTDTQYF; cdr3_nt: TGTGCCAGCAGTGAACTCCGGCTTACAGGGACAGATACGCAGTATTTT
clone_size: .; v_call: TRBV9; j_call: TRBJ1-1; d_call: .; cdr3_aa: CASSVAWGSEAFF; cdr3_nt: TGTGCCAGCAGCGTAGCCTGGGGATCGGAAGCTTTCTTT
clone_size: .; v_call: TRBV7-6; j_call: TRBJ2-2; d_call: TRBD2; cdr3_aa: CASSPFEAGGPVGELFF; cdr3_nt: TGTGCCAGCAGCCCATTCGAGGCGGGGGGGCCCGTCGGGGAGCTGTTTTTT
clone_size: few; v_call: TRBV28; j_call: TRBJ2-7; d_call: .; cdr3_aa: CASSLIAGSSYEQYF; cdr3_nt: TGTGCCAGCAGTTTGATCGCAGGGAGCTCCTACGAGCAGTACTTC
clone_size: .; v_call: TRBV9; j_call: TRBJ2-7; d_call: .; cdr3_aa: CASSRGSSYEQYF; cdr3_nt: TGTGCCAGCAGCCGGGGTAGCTCCTACGAGCAGTACTTC
clone_size: .; v_call: TRBV7-9; j_call: TRBJ2-1; d_call: .; cdr3_aa: CASSLVSYNEQFF; cdr3_nt: TGTGCCAGCAGCTTAGTATCCTACAATGAGCAGTTCTTC
clone_size: .; v_call: TRBV15; j_call: TRBJ2-5; d_call: .; cdr3_aa: CATSRPRGVFETQYF; cdr3_nt: TGTGCCACCAGCAGACCCAGGGGAGTGTTCGAGACCCAGTACTTC
clone_size: .; v_call: TRBV28; j_call: TRBJ2-7; d_call: TRBD2; cdr3_aa: CASSYSGAPYEQYF; cdr3_nt: TGTGCCAGCAGCTATAGCGGGGCACCCTACGAGCAGTACTTC
clone_size: .; v_call: TRBV29-1; j_call: TRBJ2-1; d_call: .; cdr3_aa: CSVEGTVNNEQFF; cdr3_nt: TGCAGCGTTGAGGGGACGGTAAACAATGAGCAGTTCTTC
clone_size: few; v_call: TRBV27; j_call: TRBJ1-5; d_call: .; cdr3_aa: CASSLSGYTGQPQHF; cdr3_nt: TGTGCCAGCAGTTTATCAGGATACACGGGGCAGCCCCAGCATTTT
clone_size: .; v_call: TRBV4-1; j_call: TRBJ2-3; d_call: TRBD2; cdr3_aa: CASSETPSGRTDTQYF; cdr3_nt: TGCGCCAGCAGCGAAACTCCTAGCGGGAGAACAGATACGCAGTATTTT
clone_size: few; v_call: TRBV5-1; j_call: TRBJ2-7; d_call: .; cdr3_aa: CASKDTGLSYEQYF; cdr3_nt: TGCGCCAGCAAGGACACTGGCCTTTCCTACGAGCAGTACTTC
clone_size: .; v_call: TRBV29-1; j_call: TRBJ1-1; d_call: .; cdr3_aa: CSVEQGEGFRAEAFF; cdr3_nt: TGCAGCGTGGAACAGGGAGAGGGTTTTCGGGCTGAAGCTTTCTTT
clone_size: .; v_call: TRBV7-8; j_call: TRBJ2-5; d_call: .; cdr3_aa: CASSRGGDQETQYF; cdr3_nt: TGTGCCAGCAGTAGAGGGGGGGACCAAGAGACCCAGTACTTC
clone_size: .; v_call: TRBV7-9; j_call: TRBJ2-7; d_call: TRBD1; cdr3_aa: CASSSLPTGALYEQYF; cdr3_nt: TGTGCCAGCAGCTCCCTCCCGACAGGGGCCCTCTACGAGCAGTACTTC
clone_size: .; v_call: TRBV28; j_call: TRBJ1-2; d_call: TRBD1; cdr3_aa: CASSLTGTGGGYGYTF; cdr3_nt: TGTGCCAGCAGTCTTACCGGGACAGGGGGCGGCTATGGCTACACCTTC
clone_size: .; v_call: TRBV27; j_call: TRBJ1-5; d_call: .; cdr3_aa: CASSPEFREDNQPQHF; cdr3_nt: TGTGCCAGCAGTCCCGAATTTAGGGAGGACAATCAGCCCCAGCATTTT
clone_size: .; v_call: TRBV19; j_call: TRBJ1-2; d_call: TRBD1; cdr3_aa: CASSPGGNPYGYTF; cdr3_nt: TGTGCCAGTAGTCCAGGGGGCAACCCCTATGGCTACACCTTC
clone_size: .; v_call: TRBV7-9; j_call: TRBJ2-2; d_call: .; cdr3_aa: CASSLRFYSTPAGTGELFF; cdr3_nt: TGTGCCAGCAGCTTAAGGTTTTACTCCACCCCTGCCGGCACCGGGGAGCTGTTTTTT
clone_size: medium-sized; v_call: TRBV7-3; j_call: TRBJ2-2; d_call: .; cdr3_aa: CASRTLTGELFF; cdr3_nt: TGTGCCAGCAGAACACTCACCGGGGAGCTGTTTTTT
clone_size: .; v_call: TRBV4-2; j_call: TRBJ2-6; d_call: .; cdr3_aa: CASSQLGGRGANVLTF; cdr3_nt: TGTGCCAGCAGCCAGTTAGGGGGACGAGGGGCCAACGTCCTGACTTTC
clone_size: .; v_call: TRBV30; j_call: TRBJ2-7; d_call: .; cdr3_aa: CAWSVGTLYEQYF; cdr3_nt: TGTGCCTGGAGCGTCGGGACTCTCTACGAGCAGTACTTC
clone_size: .; v_call: TRBV2; j_call: TRBJ1-1; d_call: TRBD1; cdr3_aa: CASSYPREGADTEAFF; cdr3_nt: TGTGCCAGCAGCTACCCCCGGGAGGGGGCAGACACTGAAGCTTTCTTT
clone_size: .; v_call: TRBV7-9; j_call: TRBJ2-1; d_call: .; cdr3_aa: CASSPVGGNNEQFF; cdr3_nt: TGTGCCAGCAGCCCCGTAGGCGGGAACAATGAGCAGTTCTTC
clone_size: .; v_call: TRBV9; j_call: TRBJ2-7; d_call: .; cdr3_aa: CASSVGDSSLYEQYF; cdr3_nt: TGTGCCAGCAGCGTAGGAGACAGTTCACTCTACGAGCAGTACTTC
clone_size: .; v_call: TRBV9; j_call: TRBJ2-1; d_call: .; cdr3_aa: CASSVEAQNGDEQFF; cdr3_nt: TGTGCCAGCAGCGTAGAGGCCCAGAATGGAGATGAGCAGTTCTTC
clone_size: .; v_call: TRBV9; j_call: TRBJ2-3; d_call: .; cdr3_aa: CASSAGSTDTQYF; cdr3_nt: TGTGCCAGCAGCGCAGGGAGCACAGATACGCAGTATTTT
clone_size: .; v_call: TRBV9; j_call: TRBJ2-7; d_call: .; cdr3_aa: CASSPSGGPYEQYF; cdr3_nt: TGTGCCAGCAGCCCAAGTGGTGGGCCCTACGAGCAGTACTTC
clone_size: .; v_call: TRBV2; j_call: TRBJ2-1; d_call: .; cdr3_aa: CASSDTGYNEQFF; cdr3_nt: TGTGCCAGCAGTGATACAGGCTACAATGAGCAGTTCTTC
clone_size: .; v_call: TRBV5-6; j_call: TRBJ2-7; d_call: .; cdr3_aa: CASSQVLIREQYF; cdr3_nt: TGTGCCAGCAGCCAGGTCCTTATTCGCGAGCAGTACTTC
clone_size: large; v_call: TRBV7-8; j_call: TRBJ1-6; d_call: TRBD1; cdr3_aa: CASSLTLYRGNSPLHF; cdr3_nt: TGTGCCAGCAGCTTAACGTTGTACAGGGGTAATTCACCCCTCCACTTT
clone_size: once; v_call: TRBV19; j_call: TRBJ2-7; d_call: TRBD2; cdr3_aa: CASSISGSSGVEQYF; cdr3_nt: TGTGCCAGTAGTATCTCCGGTAGTAGCGGGGTTGAGCAGTACTTC
clone_size: few; v_call: TRBV9; j_call: TRBJ2-3; d_call: TRBD1; cdr3_aa: CASSPATGGPDTQYF; cdr3_nt: TGTGCCAGCAGCCCCGCGACAGGGGGCCCCGATACGCAGTATTTT